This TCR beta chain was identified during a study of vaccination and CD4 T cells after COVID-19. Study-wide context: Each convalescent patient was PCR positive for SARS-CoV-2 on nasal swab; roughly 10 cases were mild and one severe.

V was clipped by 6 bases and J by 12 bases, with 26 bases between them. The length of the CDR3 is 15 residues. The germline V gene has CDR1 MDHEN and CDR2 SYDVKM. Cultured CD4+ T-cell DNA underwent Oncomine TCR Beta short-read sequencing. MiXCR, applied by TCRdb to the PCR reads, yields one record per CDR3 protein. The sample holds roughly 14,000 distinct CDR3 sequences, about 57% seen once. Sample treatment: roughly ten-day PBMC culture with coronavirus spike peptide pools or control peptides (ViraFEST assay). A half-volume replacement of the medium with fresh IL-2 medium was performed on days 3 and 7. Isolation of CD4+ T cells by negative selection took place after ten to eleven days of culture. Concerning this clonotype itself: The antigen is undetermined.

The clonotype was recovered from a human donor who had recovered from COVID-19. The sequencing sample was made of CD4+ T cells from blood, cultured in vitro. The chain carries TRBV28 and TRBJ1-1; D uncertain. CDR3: CASRAPEGKVSLTFF. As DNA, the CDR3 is TGTGCCAGCAGGGCGCCGGAGGGTAAGGTCTCTTTAACTTTCTTT.